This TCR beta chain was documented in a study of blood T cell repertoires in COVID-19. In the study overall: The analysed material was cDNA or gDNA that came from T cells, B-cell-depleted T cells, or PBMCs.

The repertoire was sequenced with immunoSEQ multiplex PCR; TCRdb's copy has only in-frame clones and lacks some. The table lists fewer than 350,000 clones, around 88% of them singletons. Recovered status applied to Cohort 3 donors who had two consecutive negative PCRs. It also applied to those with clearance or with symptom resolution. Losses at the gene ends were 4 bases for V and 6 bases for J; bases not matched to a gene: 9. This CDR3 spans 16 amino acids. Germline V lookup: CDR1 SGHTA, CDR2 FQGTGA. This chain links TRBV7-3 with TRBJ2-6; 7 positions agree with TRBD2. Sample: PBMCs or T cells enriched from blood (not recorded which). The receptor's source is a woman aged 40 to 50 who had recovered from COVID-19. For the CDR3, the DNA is TGTGCCAGCAGCTCCGGGGAGGGGCGAGCGGCCAACGTCCTGACTTTC. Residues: CASSSGEGRAANVLTF. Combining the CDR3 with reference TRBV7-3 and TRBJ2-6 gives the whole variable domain GAGVSQTPSNKVTEKGKYVELRCDPISGHTALYWYRQSLGQGPEFLIYFQGTGAADDSGLPNDRFFAVRPEGSVSTLKIQRTERGDSAVYLCASSSGEGRAANVLTFGAGSRLTVL.